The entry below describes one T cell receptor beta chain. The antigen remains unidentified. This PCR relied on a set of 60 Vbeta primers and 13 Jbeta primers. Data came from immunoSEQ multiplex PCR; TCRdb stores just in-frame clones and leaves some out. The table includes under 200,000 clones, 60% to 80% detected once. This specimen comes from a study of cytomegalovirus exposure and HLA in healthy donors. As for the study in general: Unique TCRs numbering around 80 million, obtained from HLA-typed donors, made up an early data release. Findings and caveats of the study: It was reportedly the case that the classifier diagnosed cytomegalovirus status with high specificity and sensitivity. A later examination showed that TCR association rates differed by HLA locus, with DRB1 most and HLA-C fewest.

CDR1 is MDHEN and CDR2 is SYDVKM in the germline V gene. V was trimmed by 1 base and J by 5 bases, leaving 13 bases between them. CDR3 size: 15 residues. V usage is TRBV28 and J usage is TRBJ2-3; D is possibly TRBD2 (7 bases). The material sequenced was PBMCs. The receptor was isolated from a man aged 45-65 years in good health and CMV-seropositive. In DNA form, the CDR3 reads TGTGCCAGCAGTTTATCTGGGGGGGCGAAAGATACGCAGTATTTT. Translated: CASSLSGGAKDTQYF.